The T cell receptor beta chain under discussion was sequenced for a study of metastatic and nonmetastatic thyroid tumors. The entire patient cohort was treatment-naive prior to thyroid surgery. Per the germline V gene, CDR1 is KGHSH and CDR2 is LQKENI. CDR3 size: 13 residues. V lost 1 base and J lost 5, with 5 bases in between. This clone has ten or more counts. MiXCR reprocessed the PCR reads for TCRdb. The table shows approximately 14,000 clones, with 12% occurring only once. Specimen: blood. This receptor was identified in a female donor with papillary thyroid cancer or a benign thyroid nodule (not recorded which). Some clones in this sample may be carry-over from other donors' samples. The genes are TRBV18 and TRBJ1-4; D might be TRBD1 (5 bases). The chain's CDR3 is CASSPQGNEKLFF. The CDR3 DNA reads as TGTGCCAGCTCACCACAGGGGAATGAAAAACTGTTTTTT. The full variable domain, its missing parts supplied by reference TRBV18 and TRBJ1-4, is NAGVMQNPRHLVRRRGQEARLRCSPMKGHSHVYWYRQLPEEGLKFMVYLQKENIIDESGMPKERFSAEFPKEGPSILRIQQVVRGDSAAYFCASSPQGNEKLFFGSGTQLSVL.